The clone carrying this TCR beta chain occurred once. Its antigen is still unknown. This sample was taken from a study of cytomegalovirus exposure and HLA in healthy donors. Study observations and caveats: A later analysis linked a missense variant in DCLRE1C to the trimming of TCR beta V and J genes. A later analysis revealed that TCR association rates differed between HLA loci, peaking at DRB1 and bottoming out at HLA-C. An analysis was carried out at a later point. It showed that HLA-associated TCR beta chains were more clonally expanded than equally common non-associated chains.

Trimming at V came to 2 bases and at J to 4 bases, leaving 5 bases not matched to a gene. The CDR3 is 14 residues long. Germline V gene sequence: CDR1 SGDLS, CDR2 YYNGEE. While unrecorded immune exposures were likely, the donors were nominally healthy when sampled. The study ran its PCR with 60 Vbeta and 13 Jbeta primers. The method was immunoSEQ multiplex PCR; TCRdb's version includes in-frame clones alone and lacks a portion of them. The data show 150,000 or so clones, with 85% seen just once and approximately 2% held by the top ten. This sequence joins TRBV9 and TRBJ2-7, with 8 positions matching TRBD1. The receptor comes from a man in his late teens or twenties in good health and CMV-seropositive. The source material was PBMCs. CDR3 sequence: CASSVGQGPYEQYF. CDR3 sequence (DNA): TGTGCCAGCAGCGTCGGACAGGGCCCTTACGAGCAGTACTTC.